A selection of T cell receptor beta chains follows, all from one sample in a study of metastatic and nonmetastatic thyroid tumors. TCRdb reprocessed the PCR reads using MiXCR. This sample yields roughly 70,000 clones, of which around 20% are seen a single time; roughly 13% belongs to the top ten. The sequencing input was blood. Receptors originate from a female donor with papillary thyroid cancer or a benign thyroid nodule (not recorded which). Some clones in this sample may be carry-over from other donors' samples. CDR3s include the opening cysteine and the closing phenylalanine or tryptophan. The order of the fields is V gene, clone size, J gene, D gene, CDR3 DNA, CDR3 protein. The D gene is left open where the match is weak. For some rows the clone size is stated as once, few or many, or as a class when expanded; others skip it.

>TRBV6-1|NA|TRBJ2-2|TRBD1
TGTGCCAGCAGGTCTCCGGGACAGGGGGCGAACACCGGGGAGCTGTTTTTT
CASRSPGQGANTGELFF
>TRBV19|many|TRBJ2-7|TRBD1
TGTGCCAGTAGGAATAGGGGGACAGACGAGCAGTACTTC
CASRNRGTDEQYF
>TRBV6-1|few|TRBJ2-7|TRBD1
TGTGCCAGCAGTGACAGGGGGCCTACGTGGCAGTACTTC
CASSDRGPTWQYF
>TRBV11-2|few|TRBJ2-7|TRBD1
TGTGCCAGCAGCCTAGACAGGGGAAGGTCCTACGAGCAGTACTTC
CASSLDRGRSYEQYF
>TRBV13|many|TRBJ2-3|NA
TGTGCCAGCAGCACTAAAACAGTTTTACCCACAGATACGCAGTATTTT
CASSTKTVLPTDTQYF
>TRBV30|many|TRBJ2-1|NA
TGTGCCTGGAGTCAAAGGGGAGCCGGTGAGCAGTTCTTC
CAWSQRGAGEQFF
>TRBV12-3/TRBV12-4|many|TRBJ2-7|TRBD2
TGTGCCAGCAGTTTAGCGCGGGGGTACGAGCAGTACTTC
CASSLARGYEQYF
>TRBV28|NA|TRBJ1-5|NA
TGTGCCAGCAGAACCGACAGGTACAATCAGCCCCAGCATTTT
CASRTDRYNQPQHF
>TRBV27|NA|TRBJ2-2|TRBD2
TGTGCCAGCAGTTCGCCCACTAGGCGGGAGGGTCCGAACACCGGGGAGCTGTTTTTT
CASSSPTRREGPNTGELFF
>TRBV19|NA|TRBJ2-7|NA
TGTGCCAGTATCCCCCTGGACAGGGTAGCGGGAGAGCAGTACTTC
CASIPLDRVAGEQYF